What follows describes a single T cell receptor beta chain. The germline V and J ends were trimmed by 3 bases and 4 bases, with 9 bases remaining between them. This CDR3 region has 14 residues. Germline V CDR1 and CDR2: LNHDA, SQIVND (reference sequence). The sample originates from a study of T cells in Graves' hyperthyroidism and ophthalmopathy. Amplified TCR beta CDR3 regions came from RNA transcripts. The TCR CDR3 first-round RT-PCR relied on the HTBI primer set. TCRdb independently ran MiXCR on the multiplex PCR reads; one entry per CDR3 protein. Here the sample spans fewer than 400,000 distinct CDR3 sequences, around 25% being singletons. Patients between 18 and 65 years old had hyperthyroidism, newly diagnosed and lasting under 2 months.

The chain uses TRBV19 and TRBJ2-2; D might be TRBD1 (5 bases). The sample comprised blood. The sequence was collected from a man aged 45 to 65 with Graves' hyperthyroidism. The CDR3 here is CASSMVGRTGELFF. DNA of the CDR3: TGTGCCAGTAGTATGGTGGGGCGCACCGGGGAGCTGTTTTTT.